The present T cell receptor beta chain was sequenced within a study of patients and donors after allogeneic stem cell transplantation. TCRdb independently ran MiXCR on the RT-PCR reads; one entry per CDR3 protein. The table records more than 850,000 distinct CDR3 sequences, about a sixth of them present only once. This clonotype came up a few times. V lost 6 bases and J 2 bases, leaving 8 bases between the germline ends. The CDR3 totals 13 residues. CDR1 is MNHEY, CDR2 SMNVEV, per germline (reference sequence). V is TRBV27 and J is TRBJ2-1; unclear D gene. This sequence originates from a human donor who was either an allogeneic HSCT recipient or a stem cell or donor lymphocyte infusion donor (not recorded which). It is not recorded whose cells these are; they may come from a transplant donor. Specimen: blood, either unsorted or a sorted T cell fraction (not recorded which). CDR3 in DNA: TGTGCCAGCAGGAAAGGGCCCTACAATGAGCAGTTCTTC. Amino acids: CASRKGPYNEQFF.